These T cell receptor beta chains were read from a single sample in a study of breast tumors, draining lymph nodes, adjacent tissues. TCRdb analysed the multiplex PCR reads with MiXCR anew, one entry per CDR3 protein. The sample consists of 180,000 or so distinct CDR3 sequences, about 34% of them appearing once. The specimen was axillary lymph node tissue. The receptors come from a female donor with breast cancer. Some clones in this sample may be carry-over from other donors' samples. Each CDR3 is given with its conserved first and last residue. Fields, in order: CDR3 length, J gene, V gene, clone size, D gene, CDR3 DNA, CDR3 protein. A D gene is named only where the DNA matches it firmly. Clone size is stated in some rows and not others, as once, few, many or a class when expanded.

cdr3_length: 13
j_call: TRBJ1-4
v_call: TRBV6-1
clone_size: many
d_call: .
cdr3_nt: TGTGCCAGCAGTGAAGCACGTCGCGAAAAACTGTTTTTT
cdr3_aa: CASSEARREKLFF

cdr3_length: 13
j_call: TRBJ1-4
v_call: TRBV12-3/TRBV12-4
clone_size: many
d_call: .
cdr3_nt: TGTGCCAGCAGTTTCAAGAGTTCTGAAAAACTGTTTTTT
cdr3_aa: CASSFKSSEKLFF

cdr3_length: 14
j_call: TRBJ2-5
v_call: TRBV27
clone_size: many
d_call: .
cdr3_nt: TGTGCCAGCAGTTCGAGAAAAGGCCAAGAGACCCAGTACTTC
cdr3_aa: CASSSRKGQETQYF

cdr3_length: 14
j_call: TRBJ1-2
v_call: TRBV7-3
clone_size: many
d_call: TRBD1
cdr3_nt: TGTGCCAGCAGCCCGGACAGGGGGGCCTATGGCTACACCTTC
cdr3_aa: CASSPDRGAYGYTF

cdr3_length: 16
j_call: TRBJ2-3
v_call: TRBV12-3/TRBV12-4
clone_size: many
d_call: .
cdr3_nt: TGTGCCAGCAACCTCGGGGTAGGGATGAGCACAGATACGCAGTATTTT
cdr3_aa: CASNLGVGMSTDTQYF

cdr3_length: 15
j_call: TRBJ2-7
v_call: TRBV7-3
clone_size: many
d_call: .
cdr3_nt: TGTGCCAGCAGCTTAACCGGCGGGACACACTACGAGCAGTACTTC
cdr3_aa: CASSLTGGTHYEQYF

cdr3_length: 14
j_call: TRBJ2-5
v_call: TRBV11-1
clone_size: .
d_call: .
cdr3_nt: TGTGCCAGCAGCCTTGGGTTTATGCCAGAGACCCAGTACTTC
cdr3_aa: CASSLGFMPETQYF

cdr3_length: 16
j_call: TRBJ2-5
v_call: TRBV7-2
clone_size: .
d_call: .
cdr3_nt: TGTGCCAGCAGCTTAGCGGGTTGGGGGGAGCAGGAGACCCAGTACTTC
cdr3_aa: CASSLAGWGEQETQYF

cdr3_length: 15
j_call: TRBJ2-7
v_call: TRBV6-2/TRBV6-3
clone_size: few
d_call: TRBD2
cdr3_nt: TGTGCCAGCAGTTACTCCCGACTAGCAGCCTACGAGCAGTACTTC
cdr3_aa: CASSYSRLAAYEQYF

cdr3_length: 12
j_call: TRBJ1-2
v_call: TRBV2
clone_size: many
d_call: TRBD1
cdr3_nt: TGTGCCAGCAGTCAGGGGGACTATGGCTACACCTTC
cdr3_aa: CASSQGDYGYTF

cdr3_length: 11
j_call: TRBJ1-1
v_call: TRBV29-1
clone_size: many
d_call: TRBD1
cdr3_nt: TGCAGCGTAGGACAGGGGACTGAAGCTTTCTTT
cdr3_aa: CSVGQGTEAFF

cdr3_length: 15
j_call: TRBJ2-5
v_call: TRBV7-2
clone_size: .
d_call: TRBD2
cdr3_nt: TGTGCCAGCATAAGCGGGGGGCGGGATCAAGAGACCCAGCACTTC
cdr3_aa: CASISGGRDQETQHF

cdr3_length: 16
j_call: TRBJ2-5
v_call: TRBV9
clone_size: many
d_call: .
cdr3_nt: TGTGCCAGCAGCGTAGGGCCTGTCCTACACCAAGAGACCCAGTACTTC
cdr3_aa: CASSVGPVLHQETQYF

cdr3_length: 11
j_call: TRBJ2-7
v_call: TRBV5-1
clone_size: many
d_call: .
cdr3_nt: TGCGCCAGCACCTCGGGCTACGAGCAGTACTTC
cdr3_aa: CASTSGYEQYF

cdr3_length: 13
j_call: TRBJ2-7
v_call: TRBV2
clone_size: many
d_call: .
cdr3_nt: TGTGCCAGCATCTTGGGCTTATCCTACGAGCAGTACTTC
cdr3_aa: CASILGLSYEQYF

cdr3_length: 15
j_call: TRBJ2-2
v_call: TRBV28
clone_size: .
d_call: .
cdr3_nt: TGTGCCAGCAGTTTACTATCGGGGGAATCCGGGGAGCTGTTTTTT
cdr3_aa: CASSLLSGESGELFF

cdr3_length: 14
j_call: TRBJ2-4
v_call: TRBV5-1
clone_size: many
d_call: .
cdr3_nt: TGCGCCAGCAGCCCGACCTCGACCAAAAACATTCAGTACTTC
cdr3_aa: CASSPTSTKNIQYF

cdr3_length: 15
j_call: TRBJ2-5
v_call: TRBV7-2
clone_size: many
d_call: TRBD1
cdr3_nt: TGTGCCAGCAGCTTAGTGGGACAGGATTACGAGACCCAGTACTTC
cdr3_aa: CASSLVGQDYETQYF

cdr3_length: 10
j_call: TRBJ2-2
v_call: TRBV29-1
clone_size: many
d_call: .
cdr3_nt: TGCAGCGGGGGGGACGGGGAGCTGTTTTTT
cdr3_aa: CSGGDGELFF

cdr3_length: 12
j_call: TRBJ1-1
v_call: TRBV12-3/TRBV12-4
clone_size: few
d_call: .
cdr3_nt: TGTGTCTACGGGCAGGGAAGGTCTGAAGCTTTCTTT
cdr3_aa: CVYGQGRSEAFF

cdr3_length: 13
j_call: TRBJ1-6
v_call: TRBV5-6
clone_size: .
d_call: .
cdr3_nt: TGTGCCAGCAGCCCAGCCTATAATTCACCCCTCCACTTT
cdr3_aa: CASSPAYNSPLHF

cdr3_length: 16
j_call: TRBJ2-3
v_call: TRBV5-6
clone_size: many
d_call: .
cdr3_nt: TGTGCCAGCAGCCAAGACAGGGAGGATAGCACAGATACGCAGTATTTT
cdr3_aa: CASSQDREDSTDTQYF

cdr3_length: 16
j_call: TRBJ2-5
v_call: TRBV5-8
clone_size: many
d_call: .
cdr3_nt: TGTGCCAGCAGCCTCGGGGATAGCTCGGTTGAAGAGACCCAGTACTTC
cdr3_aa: CASSLGDSSVEETQYF

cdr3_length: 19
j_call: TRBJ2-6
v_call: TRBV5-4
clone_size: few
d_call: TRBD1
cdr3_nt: TGTGCCAGCAGCCCCCCCGGGGGACAGGGGCGTTCTGGGGCCAACGTCCTGACTTTC
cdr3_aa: CASSPPGGQGRSGANVLTF

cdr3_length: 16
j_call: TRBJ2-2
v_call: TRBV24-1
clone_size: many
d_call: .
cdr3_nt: TGTGCCACCAGTGACCCGAACGGGGGGAACACCGGGGAGCTGTTTTTT
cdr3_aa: CATSDPNGGNTGELFF

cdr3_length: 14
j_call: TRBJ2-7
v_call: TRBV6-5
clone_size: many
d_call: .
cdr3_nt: TGTGCCAGCAGTCACGGCCTCCTACCCTACGAGCAGTACTTC
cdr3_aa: CASSHGLLPYEQYF

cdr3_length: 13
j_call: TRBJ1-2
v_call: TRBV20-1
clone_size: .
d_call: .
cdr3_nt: TGCAGTGCCTCGACAGGCAGACTCTATGGCTACACCTTC
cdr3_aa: CSASTGRLYGYTF

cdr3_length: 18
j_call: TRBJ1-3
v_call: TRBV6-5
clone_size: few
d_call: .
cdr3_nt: TGTGCCAGCAGTCACTCTCCGACTGGACCTGTCTCTGGAAACACCATATATTTT
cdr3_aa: CASSHSPTGPVSGNTIYF

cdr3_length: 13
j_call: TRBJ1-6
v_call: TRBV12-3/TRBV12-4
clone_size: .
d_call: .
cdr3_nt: TGTGCCAGCAGGGAGGTAGGGGATTCACCCCTCCACTTT
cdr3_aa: CASREVGDSPLHF

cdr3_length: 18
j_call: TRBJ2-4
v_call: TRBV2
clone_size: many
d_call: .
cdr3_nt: TGTGCCAGCAGTGACTATGGTTACAGGGTGGGGGGCAAAAACATTCAGTACTTC
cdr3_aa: CASSDYGYRVGGKNIQYF

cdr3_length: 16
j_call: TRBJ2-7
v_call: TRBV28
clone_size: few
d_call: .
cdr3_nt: TGTGCCAGCAGTTTATTCCCACAAACGAGGACCTACGAGCAGTACTTC
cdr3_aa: CASSLFPQTRTYEQYF

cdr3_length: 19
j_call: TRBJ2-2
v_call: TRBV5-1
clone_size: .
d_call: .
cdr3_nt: .
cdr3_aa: CASSTGRGSYEQYFGELFF

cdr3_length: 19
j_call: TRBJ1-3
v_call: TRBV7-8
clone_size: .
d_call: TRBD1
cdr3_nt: TGTGCCAGCAGCTCCCCGGGACAGGGGCCCCCTAGCTCTGGAAACACCATATATTTT
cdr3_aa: CASSSPGQGPPSSGNTIYF

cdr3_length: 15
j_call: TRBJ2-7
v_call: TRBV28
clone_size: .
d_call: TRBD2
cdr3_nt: TGTGCCAGCAGTTTATTCGGGACTAGCGGGGGGGAGCAGTACTTC
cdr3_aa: CASSLFGTSGGEQYF

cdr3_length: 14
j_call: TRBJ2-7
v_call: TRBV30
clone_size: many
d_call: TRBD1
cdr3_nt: TGTGCCTGGGGTGAACAGGGGGCCACCTACGAGCAGTACTTC
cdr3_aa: CAWGEQGATYEQYF

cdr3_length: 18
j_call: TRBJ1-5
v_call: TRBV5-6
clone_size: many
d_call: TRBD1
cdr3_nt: TGTGCCAGCAGCTTGGGGGGGACAGGGGGTCGGAGCAATCAGCCCCAGCATTTT
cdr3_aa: CASSLGGTGGRSNQPQHF

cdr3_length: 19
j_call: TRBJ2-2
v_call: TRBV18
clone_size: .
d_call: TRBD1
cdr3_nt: TGTGCCAGCCCACCACCCCCGGCCCAGGACAGGCCCAGGACCGGGGAGCTGTTTTTT
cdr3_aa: CASPPPPAQDRPRTGELFF

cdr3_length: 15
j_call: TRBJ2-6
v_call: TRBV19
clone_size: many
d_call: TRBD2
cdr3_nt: TGTGCCAGTCAATCGGGGGGACTCGGGGCCAACGTCCTGACTTTC
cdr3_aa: CASQSGGLGANVLTF

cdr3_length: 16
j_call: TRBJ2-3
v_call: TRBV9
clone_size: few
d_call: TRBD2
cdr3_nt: TGCGCCAGCAGTGGAACTAGCGGGGGAAGAACAGATACGCAGTATTTT
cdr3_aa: CASSGTSGGRTDTQYF

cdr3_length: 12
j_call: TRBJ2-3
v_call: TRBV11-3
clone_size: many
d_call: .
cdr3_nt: TGTGCCAGCAGCCCTGCAACAGATACGCAGTATTTT
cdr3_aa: CASSPATDTQYF

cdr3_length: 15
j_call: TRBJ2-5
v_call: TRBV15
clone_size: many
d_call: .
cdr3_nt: TGTGCCACCACCCCCCAGGGTTCTTCAGGAGAGACCCAGTACTTC
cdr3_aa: CATTPQGSSGETQYF

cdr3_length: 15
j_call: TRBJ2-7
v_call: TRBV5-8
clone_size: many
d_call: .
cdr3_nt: TGTGCCAGCAGCATTCGGCTCGCGGATACGAGCGAGCAGTACTTC
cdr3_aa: CASSIRLADTSEQYF

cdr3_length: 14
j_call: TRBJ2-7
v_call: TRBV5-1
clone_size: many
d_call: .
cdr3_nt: TGCGCCAGCAGCCTAAAGGTCGGGACCTACGAGCAGTACTTC
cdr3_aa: CASSLKVGTYEQYF

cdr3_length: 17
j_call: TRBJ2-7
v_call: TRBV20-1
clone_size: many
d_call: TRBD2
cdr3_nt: TGCAGTGCTAAGGGACTAGCGGGGGCCTCACCCCTGGGCGAGCAGTACTTC
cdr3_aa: CSAKGLAGASPLGEQYF

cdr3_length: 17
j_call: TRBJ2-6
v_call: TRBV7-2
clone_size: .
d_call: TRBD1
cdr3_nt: TGTGCCAGCAGCCCGGGACAGTCCAGCTCTGGGGCCAACGTCCTGACTTTC
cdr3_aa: CASSPGQSSSGANVLTF

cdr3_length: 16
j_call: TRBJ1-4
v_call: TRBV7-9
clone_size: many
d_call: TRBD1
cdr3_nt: TGTGCCAGCAGCCCCCTACCGGGACAGGAGAATGAAAAACTGTTTTTT
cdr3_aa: CASSPLPGQENEKLFF

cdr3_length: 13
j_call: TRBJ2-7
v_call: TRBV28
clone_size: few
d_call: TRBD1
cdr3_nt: TGTGCCAGCCGACGGGACAGGGCTTACGAGCAGTACTTC
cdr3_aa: CASRRDRAYEQYF

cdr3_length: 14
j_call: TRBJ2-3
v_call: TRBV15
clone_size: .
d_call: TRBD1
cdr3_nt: TGTGCCACCAGCGACCGGACAGGGACAGATACGCAGTATTTT
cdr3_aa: CATSDRTGTDTQYF

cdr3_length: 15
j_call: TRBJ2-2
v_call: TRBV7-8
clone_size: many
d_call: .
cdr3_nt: TGTGCCAGCAGCCCCGGAGGGGTCCACACCGGGGAGCTGTTTTTT
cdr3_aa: CASSPGGVHTGELFF

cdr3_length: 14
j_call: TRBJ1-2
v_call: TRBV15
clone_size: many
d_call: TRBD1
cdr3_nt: TGTGCCACCAGTTGGACAGGGGGGCTCGGCGGCTACACCTTC
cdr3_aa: CATSWTGGLGGYTF

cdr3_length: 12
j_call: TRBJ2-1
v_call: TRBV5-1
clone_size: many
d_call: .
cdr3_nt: TGCGCCAGCACTCATTCTAGCAGTGAGCAGTTCTTC
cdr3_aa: CASTHSSSEQFF

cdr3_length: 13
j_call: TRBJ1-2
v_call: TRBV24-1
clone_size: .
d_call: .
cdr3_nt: TGTGCCACCAGTGCTAGTTACAGTCGGGGCTACACCTTC
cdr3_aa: CATSASYSRGYTF

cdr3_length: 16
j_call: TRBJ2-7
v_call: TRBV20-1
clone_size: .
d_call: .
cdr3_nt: TGCAGTGCTAGAGATCGTACTCTAGTGGGAGAAGGTGAGCAGTACTTC
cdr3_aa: CSARDRTLVGEGEQYF

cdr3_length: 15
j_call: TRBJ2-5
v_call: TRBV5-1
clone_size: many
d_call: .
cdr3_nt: TGCGCCAGCAGCTTGATATCGGACGCCCAAGAGACCCAGTACTTC
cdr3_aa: CASSLISDAQETQYF

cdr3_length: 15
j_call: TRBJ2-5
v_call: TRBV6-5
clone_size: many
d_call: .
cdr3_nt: TGTGCCAGCAGTTACTCTGCAGCGTACCAAGAGACCCAGTACTTC
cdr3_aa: CASSYSAAYQETQYF